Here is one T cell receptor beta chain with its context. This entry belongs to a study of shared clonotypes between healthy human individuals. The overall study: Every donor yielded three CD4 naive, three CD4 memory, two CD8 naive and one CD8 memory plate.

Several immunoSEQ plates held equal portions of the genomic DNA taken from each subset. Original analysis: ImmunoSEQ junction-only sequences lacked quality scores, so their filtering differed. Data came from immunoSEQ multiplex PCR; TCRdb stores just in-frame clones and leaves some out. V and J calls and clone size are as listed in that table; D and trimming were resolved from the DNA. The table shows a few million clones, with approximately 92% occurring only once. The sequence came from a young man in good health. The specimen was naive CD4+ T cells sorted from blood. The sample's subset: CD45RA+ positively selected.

In DNA, the CDR3 is TGTGCCAGCAGCCTCACCCCCTCGGGGCCTGGGGATTCACCCCTCCACTTT. It translates to CASSLTPSGPGDSPLHF. The chain employs TRBV27 and TRBJ1-6; perhaps TRBD1 as D (5 bases). The V and J ends lost 6 bases and 8 bases respectively, with 23 bases between them. Germline V gene lookup returns CDR1 MNHEY and CDR2 SMNVEV (reference sequence). The CDR3 has 17 residues.